This passage covers 17 T cell receptor beta chains from one sample sequenced in a study of immune cell composition in non-small cell lung cancer. Data came from immunoSEQ multiplex PCR; TCRdb stores just in-frame clones and leaves some out. The sample has about 1,400 clones, approximately 70% seen once. Material: lung tumor tissue. These receptors were taken from a human donor with non-small cell lung cancer.

By share, this clone counts as large. The genes are TRBV11-2 and TRBJ2-7, with 7 bases fitting TRBD1. Looked up from germline, CDR1 is SGHAT and CDR2 is FQNNGV. The CDR3 loop spans 15 amino acids. Germline trimming cut 5 bases from V and 0 bases from J; bases unmatched to any gene: 7. The CDR3 is CASSVDRGPSYEQYF. The CDR3 nucleotides are TGTGCCAGCAGCGTCGATAGGGGGCCCTCCTACGAGCAGTACTTC.

This chain joins TRBV7-8 and TRBJ2-7; 8 positions match TRBD2. V shed 1 base and J 5 bases; nucleotides not matched to a gene: 7. The CDR3 sequence is 15 residues long. CDR1 and CDR2 from the germline V gene are SGHVS and FQNEAQ. CDR3: CASSLEVTSADEQYF. The CDR3 nucleotides read TGTGCCAGCAGCTTAGAAGTGACTAGCGCCGACGAGCAGTACTTC.

The J gene is TRBJ2-5, the V gene TRBV5-5, with 9 bases aligning to TRBD2. The CDR3 is 15 amino acids. J was trimmed by 5 bases and V by 3 bases; bases with no gene match: 8. Germline lookup yields CDR1 SGHKS and CDR2 YYEKEE (reference sequence). The CDR3 loop is CASSSTGLAGETQYF. In DNA, the CDR3 is TGTGCCAGCAGCTCCACGGGACTAGCTGGGGAGACCCAGTACTTC.

This sequence joins TRBV4-1 and TRBJ1-1; 7 bases fit TRBD1. V was pared by 1 base and J by 6 bases, with 8 bases of the junction left unmatched. CDR1 is MGHRA and CDR2 is YSYEKL in the germline V gene. The CDR3 totals 15 residues. The chain's CDR3 is CASSQVRGGDAEAFF. The CDR3 bases are TGCGCCAGCAGCCAAGTTAGAGGGGGCGACGCTGAAGCTTTCTTT.

The chain combines TRBV7-2 with TRBJ1-3; D is uncertain. Germline CDR1 is SGHTA and CDR2 is FQGNSA. V lost 5 bases and J lost 1, with 9 bases in between. This CDR3 region has 14 residues. The CDR3, as DNA: TGTGCCAGCAGCCTTGGAGGGTCTGGAAACACCATATATTTT. Encoded protein: CASSLGGSGNTIYF.

V is TRBV9 and J is TRBJ2-5; the match to TRBD2 covers 9 bases. V shed 3 bases, J shed 5 bases, and the junction held 23 bases outside the gene matches. The CDR3 has 20 residues. Germline CDR1 reads SGDLS; CDR2 reads YYNGEE. The CDR3 loop is CASSDLPETSGGTRGETQYF. CDR3 nucleotide sequence: TGTGCCAGCAGCGACCTACCCGAGACTAGCGGAGGCACGAGGGGGGAGACCCAGTACTTC.

This clone appeared a few times. This chain uses TRBV11-2 with TRBJ2-7; D possibly corresponds to TRBD2 (6 bases). The germline CDR1 and CDR2 sequences are SGHAT and FQNNGV. Trimming cost V 0 bases and J 4 bases, with 13 bases left between them. The CDR3 has 15 amino acids. The CDR3 bases are TGTGCCAGCAGCTTAGATTGGGGGGAGGCTTACGAGCAGTACTTC. It specifies CASSLDWGEAYEQYF.

The V call is TRBV21-1, the J call TRBJ1-5. TRBV21-1 has pseudogene status. The CDR3 totals 16 residues. DNA of the CDR3: TGTGCCAGCAGCAAAGGGGGGGACTATAGCAATCAGCCCCAGCATTTT. Its protein is CASSKGGDYSNQPQHF.

The rearrangement links TRBV7-9 to TRBJ2-1; 7 bases line up with TRBD2. CDR3 length equals 16 residues. Germline CDR1 SEHNR, CDR2 FQNEAQ (reference sequence). The V gene end was trimmed by 5 bases and the J gene end by 2 bases; junction bases not matched to a gene: 9. CDR3 residues: CASSPVPGLTYNEQFF. DNA of the CDR3: TGTGCCAGCAGCCCAGTACCGGGACTAACCTACAATGAGCAGTTCTTC.

The V and J genes are TRBV4-1 and TRBJ1-5; D is ambiguous. This CDR3 contains 14 residues. CDR1 is MGHRA, CDR2 YSYEKL, per germline. Trimming cost V 0 bases and J 5 bases, with 8 bases left between them. The CDR3 loop is CASSQEGADQPQHF. The DNA of the CDR3 is TGCGCCAGCAGCCAAGAGGGTGCGGATCAGCCCCAGCATTTT.

This clone is large. The chain couples TRBV5-6 to TRBJ2-1; D gene uncertain. V shed 2 bases and J shed 1 base, with 7 bases lying between them. CDR1 SGHDT and CDR2 YYEEEE come from the germline V gene. CDR3 size: 14 residues. This CDR3 reads CASSFFRSYNEQFF. The DNA for the CDR3 is TGTGCCAGCAGCTTCTTTCGGTCCTACAATGAGCAGTTCTTC.

The rearrangement joins TRBV6-1 to TRBJ1-5; no clear D. Looked up from germline, CDR1 is MNHNS and CDR2 is SASEGT. Trimming took off 4 bases at V and 2 bases at J, with 9 bases between the two ends. The CDR3 extends over 14 amino acids. The chain's CDR3 is CASSVQVGNQPQHF. The CDR3 nucleotides read TGTGCCAGCAGTGTCCAGGTGGGCAATCAGCCCCAGCATTTT.

This clone was found a few times. The V gene is TRBV27, the J gene TRBJ1-2, with a tentative D call TRBD1 (6 bases). The germline V gene has CDR1 MNHEY and CDR2 SMNVEV (reference sequence). The CDR3 loop spans 16 amino acids. V shed 0 bases and J shed 6 bases, with 17 bases lying between them. This CDR3 reads CASSLSRTGIGNGYTF. The CDR3 bases are TGTGCCAGCAGTTTATCGAGAACAGGGATTGGTAATGGCTACACCTTC.

The rearrangement joins TRBV4-3 to TRBJ1-1; 7 nucleotides match TRBD1. Trimming removed 3 bases from V and 0 bases from J; junction bases left unmatched: 10. The V gene's germline CDR1 is LGHNA and CDR2 YSLEER. This CDR3 is built from 17 residues. Here the CDR3 DNA reads TGCGCCAGCAGCCAGGGACAGACTATCCCCATGAACACTGAAGCTTTCTTT. Its translation is CASSQGQTIPMNTEAFF.

This chain uses TRBV11-2 with TRBJ1-5; no firm D call. CDR1 is SGHAT and CDR2 is FQNNGV in the germline V gene. The length of the CDR3 is 15 residues. The V end was cut by 3 bases, the J end by 9 bases, with 18 bases between. The chain's CDR3 is CASSFTLEGGWPQHF. The CDR3 DNA reads as TGTGCCAGCAGCTTCACCTTGGAAGGAGGTTGGCCCCAGCATTTT.

This clone came up a few times. The chain recombines TRBV18 with TRBJ2-7, with D tentatively TRBD2 (6 bases). Between the trimmed V and J ends, which lost 2 bases and 4 bases, there was a span of 12 bases. From germline, CDR1 is KGHSH and CDR2 LQKENI. This CDR3 comprises 14 residues. The DNA for the CDR3 is TGTGCCAGCTCACCAGGGGGGACTCGATACGAGCAGTACTTC. This translates into CASSPGGTRYEQYF. Variable domain in full (rest from reference TRBV18 and TRBJ2-7): NAGVMQNPRHLVRRRGQEARLRCSPMKGHSHVYWYRQLPEEGLKFMVYLQKENIIDESGMPKERFSAEFPKEGPSILRIQQVVRGDSAAYFCASSPGGTRYEQYFGPGTRLTVT.

This clone was counted between two and nine times. This sequence joins TRBV9 and TRBJ2-7; 9 nucleotides agree with TRBD2. The CDR3 covers 16 residues. Germline V gene lookup returns CDR1 SGDLS and CDR2 YYNGEE. The J segment lost 2 bases and the V segment lost 0 bases, leaving 6 bases of the junction unmatched. CDR3 protein: CASSVGLAGTAYEQYF. The CDR3 nucleotides read TGTGCCAGCAGCGTAGGGCTAGCGGGGACAGCCTACGAGCAGTACTTC.